One TCR beta chain is described in this entry. Its antigen remains undetermined. No much larger clonotype is one base removed from it; base qualities were not supplied. This record belongs to a study of cytomegalovirus exposure and HLA in healthy donors (dated by TCRdb to the late 2010s). At the level of the whole study: According to an earlier analysis of 550 to 750 of the donors, about 179 million T cells yielded over 100 million unique TCR beta sequences and approximately 300 Gb of sequence data. All discovery cohort repertoires had been generated on a single sequencing platform. An earlier analysis of 587 of the donors used high-throughput TCR beta sequencing to judge whether each TCR beta V gene segment behaved as functional or pseudogenic. The number of donors typed differed by locus, with 629-630 for A, B, C, DRB1 and DQB1, about 500 for DQA1, 600 to 610 for DPA1, and over 400 for DPB1. In addition to the first cohort of 666 subjects, a separate validation cohort of some 120 different subjects was used. Five DR-DQ haplotypes were handled as single units for association and clustering because linkage in the cohort was strong. About 310 gigabases of sequencing data and 80 million or so unique TCR sequences were included in an early release covering over 600 HLA-typed donors. To predict cytomegalovirus infection status, the study brought together high-throughput TCR immunosequencing, statistical association of individual TCRs with disease status, and machine learning. A later analysis re-analyzed previously published TCR beta repertoires from approximately 670 donors and added high-resolution HLA genotyping to study TCR occurrence patterns. A later genetic analysis used genome-wide SNP genotypes for about three fifths of the 666 donors, treating that subset as a discovery cohort. In the later analysis, no new phenotypic data were used to find candidate immune exposures; instead, reliance was placed on TCR beta sequences and their occurrence across donors. The aim of the study was to test whether cataloging public T cell receptors could identify signatures of past pathogen exposure. Among a few hundred genotyped donors of the cohort, an average of about 240,000 unique TCR beta nucleotide sequences were sequenced per donor, around 18% of them non-productive. Both class I and class II loci were covered by HLA typing, at four-digit resolution. The T cell repertoires of 666 subjects were profiled by immunosequencing and related to cytomegalovirus serostatus. Donor age, sex, ethnicity and CMV serostatus were collected together with the repertoire data. Of the 300 to 500 genotyped donors, roughly 80% were placed in the genetic ancestry cluster associated with self-reported Caucasian donors.

Library creation used the immunoSEQ multiplex PCR assay. The multiplex PCR relied on a mix of 60 forward primers for TCR Vbeta segments and 13 reverse primers for TCR Jbeta segments. The CDR3 region of rearranged TCR beta genes was amplified from genomic DNA with a multiplex PCR assay. The Illumina HiSeq System was used to sequence the amplified TCR beta libraries as 87-base-pair reads. The authors' analysis ran thus. In a later analysis, some 80 million unique TCR beta chains were counted across the approximately 670 repertoires, and roughly 11 million of these chains were shared by at least two donors. To remove PCR and sequencing errors, raw reads were error-corrected and collapsed into unique sequences using a nearest-neighbor algorithm that merged closely related sequences. V, D and J gene segments were assigned by aligning CDR3 sequences to IMGT reference sequences. For a sequence to be retained, a match of at least six nucleotides was required to both a V gene segment and a J gene segment. Rearrangements were classified as productive when the CDR3 lacked stop codons and remained in frame with V and J, and all other rearrangements were classified as non-productive. CDR3 was defined according to IMGT convention as the region running from the second conserved V-encoded cysteine to the conserved J-encoded phenylalanine. The earlier analysis of a few hundred of the donors excluded sequences that lacked an unambiguous match to a single V gene segment. An earlier analysis of several hundred of the donors called V segments functional above 56.7% productive rearrangements and segregating when the between-donor standard deviation exceeded 5%. A statistical classification framework was built to diagnose cytomegalovirus status from the catalog of TCR beta chain sequences. V and J gene assignment, in a later analysis, came from comparing TCR nucleotide sequences with IMGT/GENE-DB human TR gene sequences. A later analysis assigned CDR3 sequences and most-parsimonious VDJ recombination scenarios with the TCRdist pipeline. A later analysis defined each TCR beta chain by its CDR3 amino acid sequence plus V-gene family, and excluded reads lacking a unique V-gene family. To address suspected cross-contamination and a sequencing artifact, a later analysis removed 592 highly shared, low-generation-probability nucleotide sequences. For each public chain, a later analysis derived a clonal expansion index from normalized ranks of inferred template counts within each repertoire. In a later analysis, generation probabilities were computed with a VDJ recombination model fitted to out-of-frame rearrangements, and the resulting probabilities were checked against IGoR. Hypergeometric tests were used in a later analysis to score TCR-TCR, TCR-HLA and TCR-CMV co-occurrence, with a repertoire-size bias correction applied to the TCR pairs. False discovery rates were estimated in a later analysis by permuting HLA or CMV assignments 20 times. In a later analysis, co-occurring TCRs were grouped using DBSCAN, with TCRdist sequence similarity added in when clustering inside HLA-allele-positive subsets. Repertoires with fewer than 30,000 or more than 120,000 public chains, plus five repertoires with anomalous nucleotide sharing, were excluded from co-occurrence clustering. The clones in this table, taken by TCRdb from immuneACCESS, are in-frame only. Not every clone is retained; where verified, under half of the shortfall comes from an unresolved V gene, and the cause of the rest is unknown. V and J calls and clone size are given by that table; D and trimming were obtained from the DNA. Across this sample there are about 160,000 clones, with about 73% seen only once. Jointly, the top ten make up just over 3% of the sample.

Taken from cysteine to phenylalanine, the CDR3 has 13 residues. Only CDR3 DNA remains: 39 bases, in frame from the first base. V loses 4 bases of germline sequence and J loses 5 bases, and the interval between the two ends is 10 bases. The germline V gene supplies CDR1 KGHSH and CDR2 LQKENI. Overall results and qualifications from the work: A cluster of highly shared sequence variants was judged likely to represent a technical artifact of the sequencing pipeline. Specific HLA alleles were associated with more than 15,000 TCR beta sequences at a false discovery rate of 0.05 in a later analysis. It was suggested by the authors that the approach could potentially be generalized to other disease states and immunological phenotypes. Most CMV-associated TCR beta chains appeared to be HLA-restricted in a later analysis, and the HLA associations seemed to be driven largely by CMV exposure. Sequencing depth was assumed to be roughly uniform across donors in the presence/absence analyses, though that assumption may not hold. A further reported finding was that TCR beta sequences accurately predicted the HLA-A and HLA-B alleles for most subjects in the first cohort. Immune exposure information for the cohort was limited to CMV serostatus. In a later genetic analysis, fewer N-insertions in productive TCRs were reported among donors in an Asian-associated ancestry cluster than the roughly 700-donor mean. Linkage disequilibrium might explain the correlated functional status among segregating V segments, but an unknown experimental factor could not be ruled out. Because the 87-base-pair reads could not distinguish some IMGT-functional V segments, including TRBV6-2 and TRBV6-3, those segments were excluded. A later genetic analysis associated a missense DCLRE1C variant with V-gene and J-gene trimming of TCR beta chains, and an independent cohort replicated the association. Most TCR sequences were seen in very few donors, while some public TCRs were found in many individuals. Because HLA typing was missing for some donors at each locus, association tests included only the typed subset. A few of the identified cytomegalovirus-associated TCR beta chains were confirmed in vitro to be specific for cytomegalovirus antigens. In a later analysis, HLA-associated TCR beta chains showed more clonal expansion and lower generation probabilities than non-associated chains that were equally common. In both the original and validation cohorts, the classifier was reported to diagnose cytomegalovirus status with high specificity and sensitivity. A later analysis found that TCR association rates varied across HLA loci, with DRB1 alleles showing the most associated TCRs and HLA-C alleles the fewest. Only TCR beta chains were sequenced in this cohort, and the absence of alpha or paired-chain data limited detectable features. Because counts were too low, around 18 rarely observed V segments, including chromosome 9 orphons, were left out of the earlier analysis of some 600 of the donors. An earlier analysis of roughly 570 of the donors showed that most TCR beta V segments appeared in productive rearrangements either about 87% or about 30% of the time, which broadly matched IMGT annotations. Assigning TCR associations to individual alleles was difficult when HLA alleles, especially DR and DQ, strongly co-occurred. A later analysis reported that several top co-occurrence clusters appeared linked to parvovirus B19, influenza, CMV and Epstein-Barr virus. In the study, some 180 TCR beta chains were listed as associated with cytomegalovirus.

In total, over 600 healthy bone marrow donors made up the cohort. At the time of sampling, all cohort members were nominally healthy, though unrecorded immune exposures were likely present. The donor was CMV seronegative and belonged to the group of more than 300 seronegative cohort members. Every donor gave a peripheral blood sample, and the peripheral blood mononuclear cells from that sample were used for TCR beta sequencing. The Qiagen DNeasy Blood Extraction Kit was used to extract genomic DNA from the blood cell samples. The sequence was obtained from a woman aged 35 to 49 in good health and CMV-seronegative. The sequence links TRBV18 to TRBJ2-3; TRBD1 is possibly the D segment (5 matching bases). The sample taken for sequencing was PBMCs. The DNA sequence is given as TGTGCCAGCTCACAACAGGAAAGAGATACGCAGTATTTT. This yields the protein CASSQQERDTQYF.